The sample holds a few counts of the clone carrying this TCR beta chain. Its antigen is unknown. The data originate from a study of cytomegalovirus exposure and HLA in healthy donors. Vbeta (60) and Jbeta (13) primers were used in the PCR. Using immunoSEQ multiplex PCR, the repertoire was profiled, and TCRdb retains in-frame clones only, with some absent. This table has about 120,000 clones, roughly four fifths appearing once. Whole-study findings and limits: Altogether, 150 to 200 TCR beta chains were recorded as cytomegalovirus-associated.

The V gene's germline CDR1 is MNHEY and CDR2 SVGAGI. The V gene end was trimmed by 4 bases and the J gene end by 3 bases; junction bases not matched to a gene: 8. The CDR3 spans 15 residues. The sequence derives from a woman aged 40 to 50 in good health and CMV-seropositive. The specimen was PBMCs. The chain is built from TRBV6-5 and TRBJ1-1; TRBD1 matches at 7 bases. The DNA for the CDR3 is TGTGCCAGCAGTTCGCGGGTCCAGGGGGACACTGAAGCTTTCTTT. It is translated as CASSSRVQGDTEAFF.